The 12 T cell receptor beta chains below were found in one sample sequenced in a study of blood T cell repertoires in COVID-19 (dated by TCRdb to the early 2020s). Libraries came from the immunoSEQ multiplex PCR assay. TCRdb provides this immuneACCESS table in a form limited to in-frame rearrangements. Some clones are lacking; in checked studies, under half of them reflect an unresolved V gene, and why the rest are absent is not known. The sample table lists about 130,000 clones, roughly 84% of them with a count of one. Approximately 1.2% of the sample belongs to the ten largest clones. The sample taken for sequencing was peripheral blood. Receptors originate from a woman of 80 years or more with acute or convalescent COVID-19.

The chain has TRBV6-2 or TRBV6-3 and TRBJ2-3; 11 nucleotides agree with TRBD2. Germline CDR1 and CDR2: MNHEY and SVGEGT. The CDR3 consists of 18 residues. The junction had 13 bases not matched to a gene; V was cut back by 2 bases and J by 6 bases. CDR3 nucleotide sequence: TGTGCCAGCAGTTACGACCCTTCTAGCGGGGGGCCGAGGGATACGCAGTATTTT. This encodes CASSYDPSSGGPRDTQYF.

The chain couples TRBV6-1 to TRBJ1-2, with a tentative D call TRBD1 (5 bases). CDR3 length: 14 residues. V lost 2 bases and J 2 bases, leaving 9 bases between the germline ends. Germline CDR1 is MNHNS and CDR2 is SASEGT. Here the CDR3 DNA reads TGTGCCAGCAGTGAATTGGGGGGGAACTATGGCTACACCTTC. It yields the protein CASSELGGNYGYTF.

The chain is built from TRBV24-1 and TRBJ2-7; the D is unclear. CDR1 KGHDR and CDR2 SFDVKD come from the germline V gene. V lost 0 bases, J lost 0 bases, and 11 bases lay in between. The CDR3 contains 16 residues. This CDR3 reads CATSDLLVVGSYEQYF. In DNA, the CDR3 is TGTGCCACCAGTGATTTGCTCGTGGTCGGCTCCTACGAGCAGTACTTC.

The count of this clone is one. The V call is TRBV19, the J call TRBJ2-5; 9 bases fit TRBD1. The CDR3 loop spans 15 amino acids. Per the germline V gene, CDR1 is LNHDA and CDR2 is SQIVND (reference sequence). Trimming at V came to 3 bases and at J to 2 bases, leaving 4 bases not matched to a gene. The CDR3 loop is CASSMGGQGQETQYF. CDR3 in DNA: TGTGCCAGTAGTATGGGAGGACAGGGGCAAGAGACCCAGTACTTC.

This CDR3 reads CASTEQGWVNYGYTF. The CDR3, as DNA: TGTGCCAGCACCGAACAGGGTTGGGTAAACTATGGCTACACCTTC. J is TRBJ1-2 and V is TRBV6-5; the D gene is possibly TRBD1 (6 bases). V was pared by 7 bases and J by 2 bases, with 17 bases between. Germline V gene lookup returns CDR1 MNHEY and CDR2 SVGAGI. This CDR3 contains 15 residues.

The rearrangement uses TRBV29-1 and TRBJ2-7, with 8 positions matching TRBD2. This CDR3 has 13 residues. CDR1 is SQVTM, CDR2 ANQGSEA, per germline. V gave up 2 bases and J gave up 2 bases; unmatched junction bases: 2. For the CDR3, the DNA is TGCAGCGTTGAAATTAGCGGGACCTACGAGCAGTACTTC. Translating it yields CSVEISGTYEQYF.

The rearrangement joins TRBV28 to TRBJ1-2; D is unresolved. V dropped 4 bases and J dropped 0 bases, with 6 bases sitting between them. CDR1 MDHEN and CDR2 SYDVKM come from the germline V gene. The CDR3 spans 13 residues. The CDR3 DNA reads TGTGCCAGCAGTTGGCAGGCTAACTATGGCTACACCTTC. Its translation is CASSWQANYGYTF.

This chain connects TRBV5-1 to TRBJ2-3, with 8 bases aligning to TRBD1. V lost 0 bases, J lost 7 bases, and 16 bases stayed unmatched. CDR1 is SGHRS, CDR2 YFSETQ, per germline. CDR3 size: 18 residues. CDR3 coding DNA: TGCGCCAGCAGCTTGGACCCGACAGGGGACAGACTAAGCCATACGCAGTATTTT. Translated, it gives CASSLDPTGDRLSHTQYF.

The chain joins TRBV5-1 to TRBJ1-1; no clear D. V was trimmed by 6 bases and J by 1 base, leaving 10 bases between them. Germline loops: CDR1 SGHRS, CDR2 YFSETQ. The CDR3 consists of 13 residues. Here the CDR3 DNA reads TGCGCCAGCACCGACGACACGAACACTGAAGCTTTCTTT. Protein product: CASTDDTNTEAFF.

This rearrangement joins TRBV9 to TRBJ2-3; 10 bases agree with TRBD1. Germline CDR1 and CDR2: SGDLS and YYNGEE. There are 14 residues in the CDR3. V shed 5 bases, J shed 5 bases, and the junction held 5 bases outside the gene matches. The CDR3 DNA is TGTGCCAGCAGTTGGGACAGGGGAAAAGATACGCAGTATTTT. Protein sequence: CASSWDRGKDTQYF.

The V call is TRBV10-3, the J call TRBJ2-3, with 7 positions matching TRBD2. The length of the CDR3 is 16 residues. Germline V gene lookup returns CDR1 ENHRY and CDR2 SYGVKD. J was trimmed by 2 bases and V by 6 bases; bases with no gene match: 11. CDR3 loop: CAIRGGGAGNTDTQYF. CDR3 nucleotide sequence: TGTGCCATCAGGGGAGGTGGAGCGGGGAACACAGATACGCAGTATTTT.

This chain joins TRBV27 and TRBJ2-2; D is perhaps TRBD2 (5 bases). This CDR3 comprises 16 residues. The V gene's germline CDR1 is MNHEY and CDR2 SMNVEV (reference sequence). The germline V and J ends were trimmed by 6 bases and 4 bases, with 18 bases remaining between them. CDR3 nucleotide sequence: TGTGCCAGCAGACGGACTCTCCCGTCGGGCACCGGGGAGCTGTTTTTT. The encoded protein is CASRRTLPSGTGELFF.